These 28 T cell receptor beta chains share one sample of origin, sequenced in a study of PD-1 blockade in classical Hodgkin lymphoma. The time point here: cycle 4 day 1 (C4D1), after six to seven weeks of nivolumab. Brentuximab vedotin exposure varied, and every patient relapsed after autologous stem cell transplantation. Profiled with immunoSEQ multiplex PCR; TCRdb holds only in-frame clones, not every one. The table shows 13,000 to 15,000 clones, with roughly 80% occurring only once. This specimen consisted of peripheral blood mononuclear cells (PBMCs), obtained before the fourth cycle of nivolumab. The receptors shown here come from a human donor with classical Hodgkin lymphoma.

The rearrangement uses TRBV27 and TRBJ2-2; 8 nucleotides agree with TRBD1. Trimming at V came to 5 bases and at J to 4 bases, leaving 3 bases not matched to a gene. CDR1 is MNHEY and CDR2 is SMNVEV in the germline V gene (reference sequence). The CDR3 length is 14 residues. The CDR3 reads CASSRQGSTGELFF. The CDR3 region has the DNA TGTGCCAGCAGTCGACAGGGGAGCACCGGGGAGCTGTTTTTT.

The chain links TRBV7-9 to TRBJ2-3, with TRBD1 identical over 7 bases. The germline CDR1 and CDR2 sequences are SEHNR and FQNEAQ (reference sequence). The CDR3 covers 15 residues. J lost 1 base, V lost 3 bases, and 4 bases had no gene match. The CDR3 DNA reads as TGTGCCAGCAGCTTTGGGGACAGAGGCACAGATACGCAGTATTTT. It translates to CASSFGDRGTDTQYF.

Note on this clone: Germline and junction disagree at one end, which may indicate a read error. The V call is TRBV20-1, the J call TRBJ1-2; 7 bases are shared with TRBD1. The germline V gene encodes CDR1 DFQATT and CDR2 SNEGSKA (reference sequence). The CDR3 spans 11 residues. The CDR3 protein is CSARDRGQFPF. The CDR3 region has the DNA TGCAGTGCTAGAGATCGGGGACAGTTTCCCTTC.

The chain carries TRBV6-5 and TRBJ1-1; TRBD1 might be the D (5 bases). Trimming took off 0 bases at V and 3 bases at J, with 11 bases between the two ends. Germline values: CDR1 MNHEY, CDR2 SVGAGI. The CDR3 length is 15 residues. The CDR3 protein is CASSYSRQGYTEAFF. The CDR3 DNA is TGTGCCAGCAGTTACTCCCGGCAGGGATACACTGAAGCTTTCTTT.

A note on this clone: Mismatch with germline at one junction end may stem from a read error. The rearrangement links TRBV14 to TRBJ2-5, with D hard to call. Germline V gene data show CDR1 as SGHDN and CDR2 as FVKESK. CDR3 size: 13 residues. CDR3 in DNA: TGTGCCAGCAGTCGATTTGACCAAGGGACCCAGTACTTC. Translation gives CASSRFDQGTQYF.

This chain joins TRBV27 and TRBJ1-4; maybe TRBD1 (5 bases). The CDR3 spans 15 residues. Germline V gene lookup returns CDR1 MNHEY and CDR2 SMNVEV (reference sequence). The V end lost 4 bases, the J end lost 8 bases, and 17 bases lay between the germline ends. The CDR3 protein is CASSSAGGSGEKLFF. Here the CDR3 DNA reads TGTGCCAGCAGTTCCGCGGGGGGGTCTGGAGAAAAACTGTTTTTT. The variable domain in full, completed from reference TRBV27 and TRBJ1-4, reads EAQVTQNPRYLITVTGKKLTVTCSQNMNHEYMSWYRQDPGLGLRQIYYSMNVEVTDKGDVPEGYKVSRKEKRNFPLILESPSPNQTSLYFCASSSAGGSGEKLFFGSGTQLSVL.

The chain is built from TRBV29-1 and TRBJ1-3; D not resolved. The CDR3 length is 14 residues. Germline lookup yields CDR1 SQVTM and CDR2 ANQGSEA. The V end was cut by 0 bases, the J end by 4 bases, with 10 bases between. The CDR3 DNA follows: TGCAGCGTTGAAGATCAAGAGAGGGGAAACACCATATATTTT. This codes for CSVEDQERGNTIYF.

This clone was detected a few times. The chain uses TRBV7-2 and TRBJ2-3, with D unresolved. Trimming shortened V by 3 bases and J by 6 bases, and 7 bases separated the two germline ends. CDR1 is SGHTA, CDR2 FQGNSA, per germline. The CDR3 extends over 12 amino acids. CDR3: CASSLLRDTQYF. For the CDR3, the DNA is TGTGCCAGCAGCTTGTTGCGGGATACGCAGTATTTT.

The chain is built from TRBV5-4 and TRBJ1-4, with D unresolved. There are 14 residues in the CDR3. Trimming cost V 5 bases and J 5 bases, with 13 bases left between them. CDR1 and CDR2 (germline): SGHNT, YYREEE (reference sequence). The CDR3 protein is CASRGPGVNEKLFF. CDR3 nucleotide sequence: TGTGCCAGCAGGGGTCCCGGCGTAAATGAAAAACTGTTTTTT.

The rearrangement links TRBV11-3 to TRBJ2-2, with D hard to call. Per germline, CDR1 SGHNT and CDR2 YENEEA. V was cut by 5 bases and J by 1 base, with 5 bases left in between. The CDR3 has 13 residues. In nucleotides, the CDR3 is TGTGCCAGCAGCCCGAGGAACACCGGGGAGCTGTTTTTT. Amino acids: CASSPRNTGELFF.

The chain couples TRBV11-2 to TRBJ2-3; 7 bases agree with TRBD1. J gave up 4 bases and V 6 bases, and 16 bases lay outside the gene matches. The CDR3 is made up of 17 amino acids. Looked up from germline, CDR1 is SGHAT and CDR2 is FQNNGV. Here the CDR3 DNA reads TGTGCCAGCAGTACCCTAAGGGGGCCTATTGGGGCAGATACGCAGTATTTT. Translated, it gives CASSTLRGPIGADTQYF.

This clone was found a few times. V is TRBV4-1 and J is TRBJ1-5; D not certain. This CDR3 comprises 15 residues. Trimming pared 5 bases from V and 3 bases from J, leaving 14 bases between. Germline V CDR1 and CDR2: MGHRA, YSYEKL. Here the CDR3 reads CASSEASGVNQPQHF. For the CDR3, the DNA is TGCGCCAGCAGCGAAGCTAGCGGGGTCAATCAGCCCCAGCATTTT.

This clone came up a few times. V and J are TRBV5-4 and TRBJ1-1; no clear D gene. Per germline, CDR1 SGHNT and CDR2 YYREEE (reference sequence). This CDR3 is built from 12 residues. The V end was cut by 4 bases, the J end by 7 bases, with 11 bases between. DNA for the CDR3: TGTGCCAGCAGCCGTGGGCAGCTTGAAGCTTTCTTT. As protein: CASSRGQLEAFF.

J is TRBJ2-3 and V is TRBV5-5; no definite D call. Germline values: CDR1 SGHKS, CDR2 YYEKEE (reference sequence). The CDR3 is 15 amino acids. Between the trimmed V and J ends, which lost 0 bases and 1 base, there was a span of 9 bases. The CDR3 loop reads CASSLVGGGTDTQYF. The CDR3 DNA follows: TGTGCCAGCAGCTTGGTCGGCGGCGGCACAGATACGCAGTATTTT.

There are a few counts of this clone. The gene calls are TRBV6-5 and TRBJ2-3; possible D gene TRBD1, 5 bases. Germline V lookup: CDR1 MNHEY, CDR2 SVGAGI. This CDR3 region has 14 residues. V was shortened by 2 bases and J by 4 bases, with 10 bases between the two germline ends. CDR3 nucleotide sequence: TGTGCCAGCAGTTACAGGGGCGAGGCAGATACGCAGTATTTT. This codes for CASSYRGEADTQYF.

The genes are TRBV7-2 and TRBJ1-5; perhaps TRBD1 as D (5 bases). The germline V gene has CDR1 SGHTA and CDR2 FQGNSA. With 1 base removed from V and 4 bases from J, the gap between germline ends came to 11 bases. The CDR3 runs to 15 residues. The DNA for the CDR3 is TGTGCCAGCAGCTTAGTCCCAGACAGTAATCAGCCCCAGCATTTT. Translating it yields CASSLVPDSNQPQHF.

The chain couples TRBV11-2 to TRBJ1-6; D may be TRBD1 (6 bases). This CDR3 contains 16 residues. Germline V gene lookup returns CDR1 SGHAT and CDR2 FQNNGV. V was shortened by 0 bases and J by 8 bases, with 14 bases between the two germline ends. The CDR3: CASSLETGIQDSPLHF. Written as DNA, the CDR3 is TGTGCCAGCAGCTTAGAGACAGGCATCCAGGATTCACCCCTCCACTTT.

The rearrangement uses TRBV29-1 and TRBJ1-5; TRBD1 agrees at 10 bases. CDR1 and CDR2 (germline): SQVTM, ANQGSEA. V was clipped by 6 bases and J by 2 bases; unmatched bases: 7. The CDR3 sequence is 15 residues long. CDR3: CSVQSGTGGNQPQHF. In DNA, the CDR3 is TGCAGCGTGCAATCTGGGACAGGGGGCAATCAGCCCCAGCATTTT.

The chain couples TRBV9 to TRBJ2-2, with a tentative D call TRBD2 (6 bases). CDR3 size: 16 residues. V lost 5 bases and J 1 base, leaving 15 bases between the germline ends. Germline CDR1 reads SGDLS; CDR2 reads YYNGEE. CDR3 DNA sequence: TGTGCCAGCAGTCTCCTTGACGGGGGGAACACCGGGGAGCTGTTTTTT. As protein: CASSLLDGGNTGELFF.

V usage is TRBV9 and J usage is TRBJ2-5; no clear D. Germline V CDR1 and CDR2: SGDLS, YYNGEE. V lost 0 bases, J lost 5 bases, and 14 bases lay in between. This CDR3 region has 15 residues. The CDR3 DNA reads as TGTGCCAGCAGCGTAGGAAATAAATACCTGGAGACCCAGTACTTC. It codes for CASSVGNKYLETQYF.

The chain joins TRBV5-6 to TRBJ1-4; D is uncertain. V was shortened by 6 bases and J by 2 bases, with 11 bases between the two germline ends. The germline V gene has CDR1 SGHDT and CDR2 YYEEEE. This CDR3 is built from 14 residues. CDR3 nucleotides: TGTGCCAGCAACGTGCAGCGGACTAATGAAAAACTGTTTTTT. It yields the protein CASNVQRTNEKLFF. Full variable domain (missing parts from reference TRBV5-6 and TRBJ1-4): DAGVTQSPTHLIKTRGQQVTLRCSPKSGHDTVSWYQQALGQGPQFIFQYYEEEERQRGNFPDRFSGHQFPNYSSELNVNALLLGDSALYLCASNVQRTNEKLFFGSGTQLSVL.

This clone was observed a few times. The chain couples TRBV5-1 to TRBJ1-4; D is uncertain. The CDR3 covers 15 residues. The V gene's germline CDR1 is SGHRS and CDR2 YFSETQ. V was shortened by 4 bases and J by 1 base, with 11 bases between the two germline ends. The CDR3 nucleotides read TGCGCCAGCAGCCTGCTGGAGGGAACTAATGAAAAACTGTTTTTT. It codes for CASSLLEGTNEKLFF. The full variable domain, rest sourced from reference TRBV5-1 and TRBJ1-4, is KAGVTQTPRYLIKTRGQQVTLSCSPISGHRSVSWYQQTPGQGLQFLFEYFSETQRNKGNFPGRFSGRQFSNSRSEMNVSTLELGDSALYLCASSLLEGTNEKLFFGSGTQLSVL.

The chain links TRBV2 to TRBJ1-1; tentative D call: TRBD1 (6 bases). Germline CDR1 is SNHLY and CDR2 is FYNNEI. The CDR3 totals 15 residues. The ends were cut back, 5 bases at V and 4 bases at J, with 17 bases in the middle. CDR3 in amino acids: CASSSGGSHGTEAFF. In DNA, the CDR3 is TGTGCCAGCAGTTCGGGGGGCAGCCACGGCACTGAAGCTTTCTTT.

V usage is TRBV7-2 and J usage is TRBJ2-5; TRBD2 matches 12 bases. Germline-derived CDR1 and CDR2 are SGHTA and FQGNSA. This CDR3 comprises 19 residues. V shed 4 bases and J 1 base; nucleotides not matched to a gene: 13. The CDR3 DNA follows: TGTGCCAGCAGCTACTTCCCCCCTAGCGGGGGGGCCCCCCAAGAGACCCAGTACTTC. The encoded protein is CASSYFPPSGGAPQETQYF. The variable domain in full, completed from reference TRBV7-2 and TRBJ2-5, reads GAGVSQSPSNKVTEKGKDVELRCDPISGHTALYWYRQSLGQGLEFLIYFQGNSAPDKSGLPSDRFSAERTGGSVSTLTIQRTQQEDSAVYLCASSYFPPSGGAPQETQYFGPGTRLLVL.

The genes are TRBV9 and TRBJ1-1; unclear D gene. Trimming pared 0 bases from V and 11 bases from J, leaving 14 bases between. The germline V gene has CDR1 SGDLS and CDR2 YYNGEE. The CDR3 is 13 amino acids. The CDR3 reads CASSVASGREAFF. The DNA for the CDR3 is TGTGCCAGCAGCGTAGCCTCGGGAAGGGAGGCTTTCTTT.

This clone has a handful of counts. The chain combines TRBV6-5 with TRBJ2-7, with D possibly TRBD2 on 6 matching bases. There are 14 residues in the CDR3. Per germline, CDR1 MNHEY and CDR2 SVGAGI. V lost 10 bases and J lost 6, with 22 bases in between. The chain's CDR3 is CAIDSGSGFPEQYF. Written as DNA, the CDR3 is TGTGCCATCGACTCGGGGAGCGGGTTCCCCGAGCAGTACTTC.

The chain is built from TRBV9 and TRBJ1-1; 7 nucleotides align to TRBD1. CDR1 is SGDLS and CDR2 is YYNGEE in the germline V gene. CDR3 size: 13 residues. Losses at the gene ends were 3 bases for V and 4 bases for J; bases not matched to a gene: 3. CDR3 nucleotides: TGTGCCAGCAGCGGGCCAGGGGGCACTGAAGCTTTCTTT. It is translated as CASSGPGGTEAFF.

The V gene is TRBV27, the J gene TRBJ2-2; 9 bases fit TRBD1. The CDR3 has 15 amino acids. The germline V gene encodes CDR1 MNHEY and CDR2 SMNVEV (reference sequence). V shed 4 bases and J 7 bases; nucleotides not matched to a gene: 7. The chain's CDR3 is CASSWPGQGSGELFF. The CDR3 DNA is TGTGCCAGCAGTTGGCCGGGACAGGGTAGCGGGGAGCTGTTTTTT.